The clone carrying this TCR beta chain was found many times. Its antigen is unknown. The record originates from a study of neurological immune-mediated disorders. General study findings and limits: HTLV-1-associated myelopathy had the most TCR clonal expansion, whereas multiple sclerosis had the least (lower than in healthy controls). TCR-beta repertoires seemed private in all groups, with no expanded CDR3 amino acid sequences shared.

The germline CDR1 and CDR2 sequences are MNHEY and SMNVEV (reference sequence). The CDR3 consists of 16 residues. V lost 5 bases and J lost 5, with 19 bases in between. The team produced cDNA through 5'RACE using 10-nucleotide random UMIs. TCRdb reprocessed the 5' RACE reads via MiXCR and lists one record per CDR3 protein. The sample has tens of thousands of distinct CDR3 sequences, 12% to 15% seen once. The unsorted libraries had their origin in 2 million PBMCs stored at -80 C. The chain employs TRBV27 and TRBJ2-1; tentatively, D is TRBD2 (6 bases). This clonotype was sampled from a woman in her 50s in good health. Source material: PBMCs. The CDR3 loop is CASSIRGDWSNNEQFF. As DNA, the CDR3 is TGTGCCAGCAGTATCCGTGGGGACTGGTCTAACAATGAGCAGTTCTTC.